A single sample is the source of the 24 T cell receptor beta chains below, sequenced in a study of shared clonotypes between healthy human individuals. TCRdb keeps only in-frame clones here, not all; method: immunoSEQ multiplex PCR. The repertoire holds 850,000 to 1,100,000 clones, with 60% to 80% as singletons. Sequenced material: memory CD4+ T cells from PBMCs. The subset is: CD45RA-negative fraction. The receptors shown here come from a man aged 18 to 30 in good health. Some clones in this sample may be carry-over from other donors' samples.

Turning to this clone: In the same sample, other DNA sequences code for this CDR3. The chain has TRBV7-3 and TRBJ2-3; D remains unclear. V lost 1 base and J 6 bases, leaving 5 bases between the germline ends. CDR3 length: 12 amino acids. Germline CDR1 SGHTA, CDR2 FQGTGA. The CDR3 sequence is CASSLSGDTQYF. The CDR3, as DNA: TGTGCCAGCAGCTTAAGTGGGGATACGCAGTATTTT.

The chain recombines TRBV5-4 with TRBJ2-6, with a weak D call TRBD1 (5 bases). With 2 bases removed from V and 0 bases from J, the gap between germline ends came to 15 bases. Germline V lookup: CDR1 SGHNT, CDR2 YYREEE (reference sequence). The CDR3 runs to 18 residues. CDR3 nucleotide sequence: TGTGCCAGCAGCTTTCAGACAGCCTCGAGCTCTGGGGCCAACGTCCTGACTTTC. The encoded protein is CASSFQTASSSGANVLTF.

This chain links TRBV6-5 with TRBJ1-1; D unclear. Trimming took off 8 bases at V and 1 base at J, with 11 bases between the two ends. CDR1 MNHEY and CDR2 SVGAGI come from the germline V gene. The CDR3 sequence is 13 residues long. In DNA, the CDR3 is TGTGCCAGCCGTGAATCTAGGAACACTGAAGCTTTCTTT. Protein sequence: CASRESRNTEAFF.

This chain uses TRBV6-6 with TRBJ1-5; D is ambiguous. V lost 2 bases to trimming and J lost 4 bases, with 6 bases between them. Germline-derived CDR1 and CDR2 are MNHNY and SVGAGI (reference sequence). CDR3 length equals 13 residues. The CDR3 sequence: CASSYEQNQPQHF. DNA for the CDR3: TGTGCCAGCAGTTACGAGCAGAATCAGCCCCAGCATTTT.

The CDR3, as DNA: TGTGCCAGTAACCGGGACAGCTACGAGCAGTACTTC. It yields the protein CASNRDSYEQYF. The chain joins TRBV2 to TRBJ2-7, with 7 bases that match TRBD1. V gave up 9 bases and J gave up 3 bases; unmatched junction bases: 5. The CDR3 sequence is 12 residues long. Germline assignment: CDR1 SNHLY and CDR2 FYNNEI.

The chain joins TRBV11-2 to TRBJ2-3, with unresolved D. This CDR3 has 13 amino acids. Trimming took off 0 bases at V and 6 bases at J, with 7 bases between the two ends. The germline gives CDR1 SGHAT, CDR2 FQNNGV. Written as DNA, the CDR3 is TGTGCCAGCAGCTTAGATCGCTGGGATACGCAGTATTTT. Amino acids: CASSLDRWDTQYF.

The chain recombines TRBV5-1 with TRBJ2-1; perhaps TRBD2 as D (5 bases). The CDR3 totals 13 residues. Trimming took 4 bases from V and 7 from J, leaving 12 bases between them. Germline V lookup: CDR1 SGHRS, CDR2 YFSETQ. The CDR3 DNA follows: TGCGCCAGCAGCGCGATCACTAGGAATGAGCAGTTCTTC. Protein product: CASSAITRNEQFF.

This rearrangement joins TRBV28 to TRBJ1-2; 8 bases are shared with TRBD1. The germline V gene encodes CDR1 MDHEN and CDR2 SYDVKM. The trim removed 6 bases at V and 5 bases at J, leaving 8 bases unmatched. CDR3 size: 14 residues. CDR3 residues: CASSPQGARYGYTF. The CDR3 DNA is TGTGCCAGCAGCCCCCAGGGGGCGAGGTATGGCTACACCTTC.

V is TRBV2 and J is TRBJ2-5, with 12 bases matching TRBD2. The CDR3 contains 16 residues. The V segment lost 7 bases and the J segment 2 bases; nucleotides outside the gene matches: 8. Germline CDR1 and CDR2: SNHLY and FYNNEI. The CDR3 protein is CASNGLAGGIQETQYF. The DNA of the CDR3 is TGTGCCAGCAATGGGCTAGCGGGAGGGATTCAAGAGACCCAGTACTTC.

The chain couples TRBV23-1 to TRBJ1-2; D ambiguous. TRBV23-1 is an open reading frame, and its role is uncertain. This CDR3 comprises 14 residues. V was shortened by 4 bases and J by 4 bases, with 13 bases between the two germline ends. The DNA for the CDR3 is TGCGCCAGCAGTCGTTCCGGGAGACTCTATGGCTACACCTTC. It codes for CASSRSGRLYGYTF.

The V and J genes are TRBV9 and TRBJ2-1; 9 bases map to TRBD2. The CDR3 extends over 15 amino acids. The germline V gene has CDR1 SGDLS and CDR2 YYNGEE. V was clipped by 4 bases and J by 12 bases; unmatched bases: 14. The DNA of the CDR3 is TGTGCCAGCAGCTCAGCTAGCGGGAACCCCCCAGGGCAGTTCTTC. Protein product: CASSSASGNPPGQFF. The full variable domain, in which reference TRBV9 and TRBJ2-1 provide the parts outside the CDR3, is DSGVTQTPKHLITATGQRVTLRCSPRSGDLSVYWYQQSLDQGLQFLIQYYNGEERAKGNILERFSAQQFPDLHSELNLSSLELGDSALYFCASSSASGNPPGQFFGPGTRLTVL.

The chain employs TRBV18 and TRBJ1-1; D gene unclear. V lost 4 bases to trimming and J lost 0 bases, with 12 bases between them. CDR1 KGHSH and CDR2 LQKENI come from the germline V gene. The CDR3 has 15 amino acids. CDR3 nucleotide sequence: TGTGCCAGCTCACGGACGGCCCTTATGAACACTGAAGCTTTCTTT. It codes for CASSRTALMNTEAFF.

The chain recombines TRBV19 with TRBJ1-1; 10 bases are a match to TRBD1. CDR3 length: 16 residues. V was clipped by 5 bases and J by 13 bases; unmatched bases: 19. Per the germline V gene, CDR1 is LNHDA and CDR2 is SQIVND (reference sequence). For the CDR3, the DNA is TGTGCCAGTAGTGCTCGGACAGGGGGAACACTGAATGAGTGTTTCTTT. It is translated as CASSARTGGTLNECFF.

This clone came up once. The genes are TRBV10-3 and TRBJ2-5, with D unclear. Germline V gives CDR1 ENHRY, CDR2 SYGVKD. CDR3 length: 13 residues. V was pared by 10 bases and J by 5 bases, with 17 bases between. Here the CDR3 DNA reads TGTGCCAGTAACTTGGCCCTTGAGGAGACCCAGTACTTC. This codes for CASNLALEETQYF.

With respect to this clone: Other DNA sequences in this sample translate to the same CDR3. The CDR3 coding sequence is TGTGCCAGCAGTACTCCCGGGAGCTCCTACGAGCAGTACTTC. Protein sequence: CASSTPGSSYEQYF. The chain has TRBV28 and TRBJ2-7, with a tentative D call TRBD2 (6 bases). The CDR3 length is 14 residues. The germline CDR1 and CDR2 sequences are MDHEN and SYDVKM. Trimming removed 5 bases from V and 0 bases from J, with 11 bases in between.

The chain links TRBV10-1 to TRBJ2-5; TRBD2 aligns across 9 bases. The DNA end is a closer match to TRBJ2-7, so the J assignment may be wrong. The CDR3 runs to 15 residues. Germline CDR1 WNHNN, CDR2 SYGVQD (reference sequence). In DNA form, the CDR3 reads TGCGCCAGCAGTGAGATTCGCGGGGGGGTCTACGAGCAGTACTTC. Its translation is CASSEIRGGVYEQYF.

The chain uses TRBV6-1 and TRBJ1-4; no definite D call. The germline V and J ends were trimmed by 8 bases and 7 bases, with 11 bases remaining between them. The CDR3 has 12 residues. Germline V lookup: CDR1 MNHNS, CDR2 SASEGT. The CDR3: CASGFGFEKLFF. The CDR3 region has the DNA TGTGCCAGCGGCTTCGGATTTGAAAAACTGTTTTTT.

The chain recombines TRBV7-9 with TRBJ1-2, with 8 bases that match TRBD1. Germline V CDR1 and CDR2: SEHNR, FQNEAQ (reference sequence). This CDR3 comprises 14 residues. Trimming cost V 0 bases and J 7 bases; bases outside gene matches: 4. The CDR3 spells CASSLAGQGIGYTF. The CDR3 DNA follows: TGTGCCAGCAGCTTAGCAGGACAGGGCATTGGCTACACCTTC.

This rearrangement joins TRBV7-3 to TRBJ2-1; a possible D gene is TRBD2 (5 bases). The germline V gene has CDR1 SGHTA and CDR2 FQGTGA. The CDR3 is made up of 16 amino acids. The V gene lost 1 base and the J gene lost 1 base, with 11 bases spanning the gap. Written as DNA, the CDR3 is TGTGCCAGCAGCTTAAATGCCGGAGGATCCTACAATGAGCAGTTCTTC. Protein sequence: CASSLNAGGSYNEQFF.

As to this clone: Other DNA sequences within the sample encode an identical CDR3. The rearrangement uses TRBV6-1 and TRBJ1-2; D might be TRBD1 (5 bases). Trimming pared 4 bases from V and 5 bases from J, leaving 11 bases between. Germline V CDR1 and CDR2: MNHNS, SASEGT. This CDR3 contains 13 residues. The CDR3 DNA sequence: TGTGCCAGCAGTGTGACGGGGGGGTATGGCTACACCTTC. Encoded protein: CASSVTGGYGYTF.

This chain joins TRBV18 and TRBJ2-1; 11 bases map to TRBD1. With 3 bases clipped from V and 8 bases from J, the junction kept 9 bases outside the gene matches. Per the germline V gene, CDR1 is KGHSH and CDR2 is LQKENI. This CDR3 has 16 residues. The CDR3 is CASSPIRTGGFDEQFF. The CDR3 DNA reads TGTGCCAGCTCACCGATCCGGACAGGGGGCTTCGATGAGCAGTTCTTC.

The V call is TRBV6-6, the J call TRBJ2-7; 7 nucleotides match TRBD1. This CDR3 has 14 amino acids. Per the germline V gene, CDR1 is MNHNY and CDR2 is SVGAGI (reference sequence). V lost 8 bases to trimming and J lost 5 bases; unmatched junction nucleotides: 12. Here the CDR3 DNA reads TGTGCCAGCCTCAGCTCGGACAGGTTCGACGAGCAGTACTTC. Its translation: CASLSSDRFDEQYF.

To note about this clone: One end of the junction fails to match germline, which may point to a read error. The chain couples TRBV2 to TRBJ2-4; D remains unclear. The CDR3 totals 15 residues. Germline V lookup: CDR1 SNHLY, CDR2 FYNNEI. CDR3 region: CASREDTLAKNIQYF. The CDR3 DNA reads as TGTGCCAGCAGGGAAGACACGCTAGCCAAAAACATTCAGTACTTC.

This clone has only a few counts. The chain employs TRBV7-7 and TRBJ2-2; D not resolved. V lost 4 bases and J 4 bases, leaving 10 bases between the germline ends. The CDR3 has 14 residues. Per the germline V gene, CDR1 is SSHAT and CDR2 is FNYEAQ (reference sequence). The CDR3 DNA follows: TGTGCCAGCAGCTCCGGACCCTTCACCGGGGAGCTGTTTTTT. Amino acids: CASSSGPFTGELFF.